At least ten counts were recorded for the clone carrying this TCR beta chain. As yet, its antigen is unknown. This sample was included in a study of blood T cells in healthy people across ages. A second 7 to 11 cycle PCR used barcoded and J-beta primers. Each cDNA molecule was tagged by a template-switch adaptor with 12 random nucleotides. TCRdb analysed the 5' RACE reads with MiXCR anew, one entry per CDR3 protein. The sample lists about 780,000 distinct CDR3 sequences, 46% seen once, with 15% to 20% in the top ten. Germline-derived CDR1 and CDR2 are SEHNR and FQNEAQ (reference sequence). Trimming cost V 3 bases and J 5 bases, with 14 bases left between them. The CDR3 sequence is 15 residues long. Study observations and caveats: Nothing was known about donor CMV status, and this possibly confounded expanded clonotype changes. Aged donors had fewer naive CD4+ cells and lower diversity than long-lived donors. Unsorted PBMC input precluded a conclusive naive versus antigen-experienced comparison.

Sample: blood. This receptor was taken from a man older than 75 in good health. The rearrangement links TRBV7-9 to TRBJ2-1, with D perhaps TRBD1 or TRBD2 (5 bases each). The CDR3 here is CASSFRDGTDNEQFF. The CDR3 coding sequence is TGTGCCAGCAGCTTTCGGGACGGAACAGACAATGAGCAGTTCTTC.